Given below is one TCR beta chain in context. No antigen is known for it. The data derive from a study of brain T cells in children with intractable seizures. Study findings and constraints: Clones missing pre-surgery may reflect undersampling of that blood sample.

Only cases whose brain tissue showed the highest T cell transcript signatures were sequenced. Only in-frame clones appear in the TCRdb table, and some are missing; sequencing was by immunoSEQ multiplex PCR. In the table there are 88,000 or so clones, 91% of which are singletons. Germline lookup yields CDR1 SNHLY and CDR2 FYNNEI. The CDR3 covers 14 residues. The ends lost 4 bases at V and 6 bases at J; junction bases unmatched: 7. The TCR sequence derives from a girl aged 2 to 10 with Rasmussen encephalitis and intractable seizures. The sample here was peripheral blood, taken at surgery. V is TRBV2 and J is TRBJ2-7, with 9 nucleotides matching TRBD1. CDR3 amino acids: CASSVLLDRGEQYF. The CDR3 nucleotides read TGTGCCAGCAGTGTCCTCTTGGACAGGGGCGAGCAGTACTTC. The full variable domain, in which reference TRBV2 and TRBJ2-7 provide the parts outside the CDR3, is EPEVTQTPSHQVTQMGQEVILRCVPISNHLYFYWYRQILGQKVEFLVSFYNNEISEKSEIFDDQFSVERPDGSNFTLKIRSTKLEDSAMYFCASSVLLDRGEQYFGPGTRLTVT.